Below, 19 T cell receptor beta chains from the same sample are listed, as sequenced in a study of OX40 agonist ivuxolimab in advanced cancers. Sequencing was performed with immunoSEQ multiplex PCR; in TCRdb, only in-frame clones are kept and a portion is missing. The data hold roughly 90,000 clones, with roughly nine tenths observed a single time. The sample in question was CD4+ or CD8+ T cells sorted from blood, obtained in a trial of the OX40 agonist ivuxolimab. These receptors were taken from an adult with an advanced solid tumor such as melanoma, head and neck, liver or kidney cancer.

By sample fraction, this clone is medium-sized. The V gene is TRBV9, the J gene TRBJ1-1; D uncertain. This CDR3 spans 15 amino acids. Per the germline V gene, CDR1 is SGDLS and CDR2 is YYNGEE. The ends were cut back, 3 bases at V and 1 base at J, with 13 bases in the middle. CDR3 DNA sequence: TGTGCCAGCAGCGGCGGGGTTTGGTCGAACACTGAAGCTTTCTTT. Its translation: CASSGGVWSNTEAFF. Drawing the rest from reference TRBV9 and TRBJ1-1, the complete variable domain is DSGVTQTPKHLITATGQRVTLRCSPRSGDLSVYWYQQSLDQGLQFLIQYYNGEERAKGNILERFSAQQFPDLHSELNLSSLELGDSALYFCASSGGVWSNTEAFFGQGTRLTVV.

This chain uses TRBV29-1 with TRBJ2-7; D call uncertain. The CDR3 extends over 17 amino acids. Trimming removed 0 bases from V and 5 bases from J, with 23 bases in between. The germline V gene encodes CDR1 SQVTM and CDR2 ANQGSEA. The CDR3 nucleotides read TGCAGCGTTGAAGATCAAGGTGCCGACCGAGAAAACAACGAGCAGTACTTC. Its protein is CSVEDQGADRENNEQYF.

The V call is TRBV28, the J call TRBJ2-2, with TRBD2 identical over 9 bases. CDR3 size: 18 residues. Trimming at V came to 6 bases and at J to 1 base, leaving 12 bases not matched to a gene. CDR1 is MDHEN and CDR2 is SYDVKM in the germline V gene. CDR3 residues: CASSYLLGTSQNTGELFF. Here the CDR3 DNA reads TGTGCCAGCAGCTACCTCCTCGGGACTAGCCAGAACACCGGGGAGCTGTTTTTT. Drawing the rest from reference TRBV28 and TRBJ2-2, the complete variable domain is DVKVTQSSRYLVKRTGEKVFLECVQDMDHENMFWYRQDPGLGLRLIYFSYDVKMKEKGDIPEGYSVSREKKERFSLILESASTNQTSMYLCASSYLLGTSQNTGELFFGEGSRLTVL.

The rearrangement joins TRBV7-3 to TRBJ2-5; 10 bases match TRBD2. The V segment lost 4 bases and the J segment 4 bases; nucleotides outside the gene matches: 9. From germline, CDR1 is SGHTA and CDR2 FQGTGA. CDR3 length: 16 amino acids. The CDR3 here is CASSSGASGSGETQYF. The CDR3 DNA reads TGTGCCAGCAGCTCAGGGGCTAGCGGGAGTGGAGAGACCCAGTACTTC.

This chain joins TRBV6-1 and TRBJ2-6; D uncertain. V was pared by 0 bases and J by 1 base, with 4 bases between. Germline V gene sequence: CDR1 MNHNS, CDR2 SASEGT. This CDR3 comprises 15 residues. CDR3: CASSEATSGANVLTF. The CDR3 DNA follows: TGTGCCAGCAGTGAAGCCACGTCTGGGGCCAACGTCCTGACTTTC.

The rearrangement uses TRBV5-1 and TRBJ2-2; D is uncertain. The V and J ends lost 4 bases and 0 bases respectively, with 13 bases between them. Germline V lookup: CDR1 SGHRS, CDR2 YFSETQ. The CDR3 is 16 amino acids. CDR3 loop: CASSLYHGTNTGELFF. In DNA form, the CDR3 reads TGCGCCAGCAGCCTATACCACGGAACGAACACCGGGGAGCTGTTTTTT.

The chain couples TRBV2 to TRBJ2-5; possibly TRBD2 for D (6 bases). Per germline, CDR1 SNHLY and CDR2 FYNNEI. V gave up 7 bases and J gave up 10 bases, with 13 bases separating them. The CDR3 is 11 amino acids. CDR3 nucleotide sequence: TGTGCCAGCATCGCGGGATCGGACCAGTACTTC. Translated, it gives CASIAGSDQYF.

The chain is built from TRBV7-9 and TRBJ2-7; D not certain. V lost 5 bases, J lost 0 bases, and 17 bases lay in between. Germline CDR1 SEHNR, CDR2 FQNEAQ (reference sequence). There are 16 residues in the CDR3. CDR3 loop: CASSAQSGWSSYEQYF. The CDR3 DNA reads TGTGCCAGCAGCGCACAGTCAGGTTGGAGCTCCTACGAGCAGTACTTC.

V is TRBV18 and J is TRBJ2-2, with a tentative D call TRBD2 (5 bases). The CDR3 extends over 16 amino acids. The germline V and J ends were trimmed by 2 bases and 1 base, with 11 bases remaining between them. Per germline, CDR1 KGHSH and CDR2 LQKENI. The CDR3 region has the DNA TGTGCCAGCTCACCATTCAGCGGCCGGAACACCGGGGAGCTGTTTTTT. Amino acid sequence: CASSPFSGRNTGELFF. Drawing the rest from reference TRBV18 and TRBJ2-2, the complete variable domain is NAGVMQNPRHLVRRRGQEARLRCSPMKGHSHVYWYRQLPEEGLKFMVYLQKENIIDESGMPKERFSAEFPKEGPSILRIQQVVRGDSAAYFCASSPFSGRNTGELFFGEGSRLTVL.

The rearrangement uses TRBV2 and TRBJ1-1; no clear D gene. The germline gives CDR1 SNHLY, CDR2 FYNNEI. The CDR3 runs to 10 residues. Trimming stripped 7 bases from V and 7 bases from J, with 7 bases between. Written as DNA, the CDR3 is TGTGCCAGCATCGGCTTTGAAGCTTTCTTT. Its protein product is CASIGFEAFF. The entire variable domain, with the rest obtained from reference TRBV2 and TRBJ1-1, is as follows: EPEVTQTPSHQVTQMGQEVILRCVPISNHLYFYWYRQILGQKVEFLVSFYNNEISEKSEIFDDQFSVERPDGSNFTLKIRSTKLEDSAMYFCASIGFEAFFGQGTRLTVV.

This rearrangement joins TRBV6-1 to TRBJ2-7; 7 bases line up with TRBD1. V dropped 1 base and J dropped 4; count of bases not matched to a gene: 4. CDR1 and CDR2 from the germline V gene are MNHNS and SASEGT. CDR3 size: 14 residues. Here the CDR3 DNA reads TGTGCCAGCAGTGAAGTCTCGACAGGGTACGAGCAGTACTTC. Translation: CASSEVSTGYEQYF.

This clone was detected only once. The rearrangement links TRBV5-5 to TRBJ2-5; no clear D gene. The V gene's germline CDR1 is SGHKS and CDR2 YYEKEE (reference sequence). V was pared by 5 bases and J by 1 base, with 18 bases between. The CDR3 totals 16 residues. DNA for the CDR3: TGTGCCAGCAGTCCCAAATCGGCCGCGGTCCAAGAGACCCAGTACTTC. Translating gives CASSPKSAAVQETQYF.

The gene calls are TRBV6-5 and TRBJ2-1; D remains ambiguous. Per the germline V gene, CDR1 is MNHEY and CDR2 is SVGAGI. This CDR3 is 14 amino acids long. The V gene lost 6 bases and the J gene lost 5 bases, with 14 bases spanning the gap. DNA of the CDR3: TGTGCCAGCAGATATCTCAAGCGAAACAATGAGCAGTTCTTC. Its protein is CASRYLKRNNEQFF.

CDR3 protein: CASSSEGNGYTF. As DNA, the CDR3 is TGTGCCAGCAGCTCGGAGGGAAATGGCTACACCTTC. V usage is TRBV11-2 and J usage is TRBJ1-2; D not resolved. Deletions cut 4 bases from V and 6 bases from J, with 9 bases between. Germline loops: CDR1 SGHAT, CDR2 FQNNGV. This CDR3 spans 12 amino acids.

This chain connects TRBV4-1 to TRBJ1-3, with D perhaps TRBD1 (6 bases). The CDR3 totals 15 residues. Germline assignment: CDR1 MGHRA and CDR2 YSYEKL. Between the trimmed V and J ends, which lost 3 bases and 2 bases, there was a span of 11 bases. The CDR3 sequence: CASSQTEGAGNTIYF. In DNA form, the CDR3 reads TGCGCCAGCAGCCAGACCGAGGGGGCTGGAAACACCATATATTTT.

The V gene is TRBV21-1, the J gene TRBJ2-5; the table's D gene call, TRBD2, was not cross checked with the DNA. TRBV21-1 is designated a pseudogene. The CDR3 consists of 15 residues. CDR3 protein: CASSPEYAVQETQYF. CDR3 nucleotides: TGTGCCAGCAGCCCCGAATACGCGGTTCAAGAGACCCAGTACTTC.

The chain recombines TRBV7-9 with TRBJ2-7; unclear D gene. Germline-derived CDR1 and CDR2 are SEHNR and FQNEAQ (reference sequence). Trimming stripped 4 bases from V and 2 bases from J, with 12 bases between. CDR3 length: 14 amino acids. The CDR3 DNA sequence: TGTGCCAGCAGCTCAGTTGGGCAGCCCTACGAGCAGTACTTC. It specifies CASSSVGQPYEQYF.

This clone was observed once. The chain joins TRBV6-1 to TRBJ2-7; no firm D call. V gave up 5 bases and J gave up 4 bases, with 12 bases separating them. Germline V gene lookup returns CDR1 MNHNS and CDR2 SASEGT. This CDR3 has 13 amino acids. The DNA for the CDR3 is TGTGCCAGCAGTAAGACAAGAAGTTACGAGCAGTACTTC. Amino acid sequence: CASSKTRSYEQYF.

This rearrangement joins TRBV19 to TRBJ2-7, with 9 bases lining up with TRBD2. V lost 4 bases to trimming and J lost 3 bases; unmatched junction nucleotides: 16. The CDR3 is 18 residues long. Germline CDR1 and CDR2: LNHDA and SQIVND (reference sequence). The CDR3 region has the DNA TGTGCCAGTAGTACGAAAGGGGGGGTAGGGACTAGCAACTACGAGCAGTACTTC. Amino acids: CASSTKGGVGTSNYEQYF. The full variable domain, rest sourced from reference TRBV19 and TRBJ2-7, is DGGITQSPKYLFRKEGQNVTLSCEQNLNHDAMYWYRQDPGQGLRLIYYSQIVNDFQKGDIAEGYSVSREKKESFPLTVTSAQKNPTAFYLCASSTKGGVGTSNYEQYFGPGTRLTVT.